This TCR beta chain was obtained from a study of neurological immune-mediated disorders (dated by TCRdb to between 2019 and 2020). Context from the whole study: Peripheral blood TCR-beta repertoires from HTLV-I-associated myelopathy (HAM/TSP) patients, multiple sclerosis patients and healthy controls were compared by UMI-based sequencing. Technical triplicate libraries were sequenced so that the variability in frequency of each individual clone could be precisely calculated. Alongside PBMC samples, the set of some 98 TCR-beta libraries contained longitudinal samples, technical triplicates, and paired CD4+ and CD8+ T-cell subsets that had been sorted. The cohort included some 66 subjects: some 14 with HAM/TSP, around 34 with multiple sclerosis, and approximately 20 healthy controls. Results and caveats for the whole study, not just this receptor: The highest TCR clonal expansion was observed in HAM/TSP patients, whereas the lowest was observed in MS patients, even when compared with healthy controls. No identical CDR3 amino acid sequences were shared among expanded clones across subjects, suggesting private TCR-beta repertoires in all groups.

To synthesize cDNA, template-switch 5'RACE was performed with a primer carrying a 10-nucleotide random unique molecular identifier so that each TCR transcript was tagged. Over 180 million TCR-beta sequences, covering 15-18 subjects, were produced in each sequencing run. The RNeasy kit was used for extraction of total RNA. Using the KAPA Real-time Library Amplification kit, TCR-beta VDJ regions were amplified with primers for the TCR constant region and the 5'RACE anchor. Sample indexes and Illumina adaptors were added in a first PCR, and a second PCR then increased library yield. After Ampure bead purification, the TCR product of roughly 650 bp was size-selected on a 2% E-gel SizeSelection system. Before pooling, libraries had their quality checked on a Bioanalyzer, their concentration measured with Qubit, and their quantity determined with the Kapa Library Quantification kit. An Illumina HiSeq 2500 sequenced the libraries paired-end 2 x 150 bp. To increase sequence diversity, roughly 25-31% phiX was spiked into each library pool. In the source study's methods: The quality-filtered reads were processed with the UMI-based MiGEC pipeline, whose error correction step removed more than 80% of the raw TCR sequences. VDJ genes were aligned to IMGT germline references, and clonotypes were defined by unique CDR3 amino acid sequence plus V-J genes. Clonal expansion, Shannon diversity and CDR3 relatedness were evaluated with VDJtools (CalcPairwiseDistances, ClusterSamples), while phylogenetic trees were built in CLCbio workbench. Using coefficient-of-variation modelling across technical triplicates, the study counted a clone as expanded if it had at least 8 unique UMIs. TCRdb reran the public reads through fastp at Q25 and MiXCR, keeping productive beta chains. Identical CDR3 protein sequences are pooled into one entry, listed with their most common genes and DNA. TCRdb, not the authors, supplied the V and J calls. Counted in this sample were about 38,000 distinct CDR3 sequences; around 10% of them appeared once. The ten largest clones take up 3% to 4.5% of the sample.

Taken from cysteine to phenylalanine, the CDR3 has 14 residues. Here the CDR3 DNA is all that survives: 42 bases in frame from base 1. The germline V gene sets CDR1 to SGHRS and CDR2 to YFSETQ. Relative to germline, V is 4 bases shorter and J is 3 bases shorter, with 11 bases between their ends. The intended sense of this specimen's time point label: technical triplicate 1. For the unsorted PBMC libraries, 2 million PBMCs were stored in RNAlater at -80 degrees C until RNA extraction and were used to generate the libraries. PBMCs were separated from peripheral blood using Ficoll-Hypaque density gradient centrifugation and then cryopreserved in liquid nitrogen. Concerning this clonotype: The clone's antigen remains unknown. No base quality values were provided; no much bigger clone lies one nucleotide off.

The material sequenced was PBMCs. The sequence was obtained from a man aged 60 to 69 with HTLV-1-associated myelopathy (HAM/TSP). Rearrangement joined TRBV5-1 to TRBJ2-1; the D gene is possibly TRBD1, with 5 bases matching. The CDR3 sequence is CASSPDSFYNEQFF. DNA sequence: TGCGCCAGCAGCCCTGACAGCTTCTACAATGAGCAGTTCTTC.